Shown below are 8 T cell receptor beta chains from a single sample sequenced in a study of tumor and adjacent non-tumor tissue in lung cancer. The library came from three nested PCR rounds adapted from ARM-PCR protocols. TCRdb recomputed calls from the multiplex PCR reads with MiXCR, one row per CDR3 protein. The table has about 85,000 distinct CDR3 sequences, roughly two thirds seen once. RNA was extracted from bulk tissue without any cell sorting. The sample taken for sequencing was lung tumor tissue. The receptors derive from a man in his 70s with non-small cell lung cancer.

There are a few counts of this clonotype. The junction departs from germline at one end; a sequencing error may be responsible. V is TRBV11-1 and J is TRBJ1-2, with D perhaps matching TRBD1 (6 bases). Germline V CDR1 and CDR2: SGHAT, FQDESV (reference sequence). This CDR3 is 13 amino acids long. CDR3 amino acids: CASSSDRIYGNTF. CDR3 sequence (DNA): TGTGCCAGTAGCTCAGACAGGATTTATGGCAACACCTTC.

Note on this clonotype: The junction differs from germline at one of its ends, possibly a read error. The chain uses TRBV12-3 or TRBV12-4 and TRBJ1-5; D perhaps matches TRBD1 (5 bases). The CDR3 length is 15 residues. The CDR3 nucleotides are TGTGCCAGCACAGGGTCCTTTTATAGCAGTCAGCCCCAGCATTTT. It yields the protein CASTGSFYSSQPQHF.

Of note for this clonotype: Since the CDR3 does not end with the conserved phenylalanine or tryptophan, this likely comes from a read error. V and J are TRBV30 and TRBJ1-1; perhaps TRBD1 as D (6 bases). Trimming left V 8 bases short and J 5 bases short, with 18 bases between. The CDR3 is 13 amino acids. CDR1 is GTSNPN, CDR2 SVGIG, per germline (reference sequence). Here the CDR3 reads CALRRQVGTEAFL. CDR3 coding DNA: TGTGCCCTTCGGAGACAGGTAGGAACTGAAGCTTTCTTG.

The chain is built from TRBV6-2 or TRBV6-3 and TRBJ2-7, with 14 bases fitting TRBD2. CDR1 MNHEY and CDR2 SVGEGT come from the germline V gene. CDR3 length equals 20 residues. V was clipped by 8 bases and J by 4 bases; unmatched bases: 22. The DNA for the CDR3 is TGTGCCAGCTGTTTACGAGGGACTAGCGGGAGATCAGGCACCCGGTACGAGCAGTACTTC. This gives the protein CASCLRGTSGRSGTRYEQYF.

On this clonotype itself: A single base separates this from a much larger clone, so it may be a read error. J is TRBJ2-7 and V is TRBV20-1, with no clear D. The V gene's germline CDR1 is DFQATT and CDR2 SNEGSKA (reference sequence). This CDR3 is 11 amino acids long. With 6 bases removed from V and 6 bases from J, the gap between germline ends came to 12 bases. The CDR3 region has the DNA TGCAGTGCACCCACAGTGACCGAGCAGTACTTC. Translation gives CSAPTVTEQYF.

As to this clonotype: This may come from a read error, since a much larger clone is one base off. The chain uses TRBV5-4 and TRBJ2-1; D remains ambiguous. CDR1 and CDR2 (germline): SGHNT, YYREEE (reference sequence). The CDR3 is made up of 15 amino acids. The CDR3: CVSSLGGSKMNEQFF. In DNA, the CDR3 is TGTGTCAGCAGCTTGGGTGGTAGTAAGATGAATGAGCAGTTCTTC.

This clonotype came up many times. The chain carries TRBV28 and TRBJ2-5; 7 bases map to TRBD2. The V gene's germline CDR1 is MDHEN and CDR2 SYDVKM. The CDR3 is 15 amino acids. The junction had 10 bases not matched to a gene; V was cut back by 8 bases and J by 1 base. For the CDR3, the DNA is TGTGCCAGCTCTGAGGCGGGGGACGGCCAAGAGACCCAGTACTTC. It is translated as CASSEAGDGQETQYF.

For this clonotype: The junction shows a germline mismatch at one end, possibly a read error. The chain has TRBV11-2 and TRBJ2-5, with D hard to call. Germline loops: CDR1 SGHAT, CDR2 FQNNGV. The CDR3 consists of 13 residues. The CDR3 sequence is CASSLDPQATQYF. The CDR3 coding sequence is TGCGCCAGCAGCTTAGACCCACAAGCGACCCAGTACTTC.